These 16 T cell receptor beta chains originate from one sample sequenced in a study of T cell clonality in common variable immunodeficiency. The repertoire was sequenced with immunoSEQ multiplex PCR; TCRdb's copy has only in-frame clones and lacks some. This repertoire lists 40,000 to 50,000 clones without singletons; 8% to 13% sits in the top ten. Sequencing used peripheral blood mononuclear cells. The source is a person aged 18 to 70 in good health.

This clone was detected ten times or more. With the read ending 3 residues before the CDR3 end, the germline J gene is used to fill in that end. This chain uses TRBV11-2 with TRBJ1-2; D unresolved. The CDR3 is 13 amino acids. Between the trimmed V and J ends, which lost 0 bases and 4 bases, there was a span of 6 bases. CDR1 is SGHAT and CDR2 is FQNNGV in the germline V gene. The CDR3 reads CASSLEGLYGYTF. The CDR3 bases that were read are TGTGCCAGCAGCTTAGAAGGCCTCTATGGC. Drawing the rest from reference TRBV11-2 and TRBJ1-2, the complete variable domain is EAGVAQSPRYKIIEKRQSVAFWCNPISGHATLYWYQQILGQGPKLLIQFQNNGVVDDSQLPKDRFSAERLKGVDSTLKIQPAKLEDSAVYLCASSLEGLYGYTFGSGTRLTVV.

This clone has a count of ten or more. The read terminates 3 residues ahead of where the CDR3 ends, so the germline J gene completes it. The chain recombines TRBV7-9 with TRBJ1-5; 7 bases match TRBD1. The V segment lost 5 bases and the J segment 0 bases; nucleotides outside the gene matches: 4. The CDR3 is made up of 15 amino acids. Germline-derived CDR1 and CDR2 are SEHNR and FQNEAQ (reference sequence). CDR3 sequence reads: CASSIGTASNQPQHF. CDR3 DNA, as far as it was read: TGTGCCAGCAGCATCGGGACAGCTAGCAATCAGCCC.

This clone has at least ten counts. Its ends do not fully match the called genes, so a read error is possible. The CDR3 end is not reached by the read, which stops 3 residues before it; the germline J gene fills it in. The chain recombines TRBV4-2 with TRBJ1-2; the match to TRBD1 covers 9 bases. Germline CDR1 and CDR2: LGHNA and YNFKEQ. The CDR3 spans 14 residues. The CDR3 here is CASSHRTGEGGYTF. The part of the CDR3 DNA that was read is TGCGCCAGCAGCCACCGGACAGGGGAAGGTGGC.

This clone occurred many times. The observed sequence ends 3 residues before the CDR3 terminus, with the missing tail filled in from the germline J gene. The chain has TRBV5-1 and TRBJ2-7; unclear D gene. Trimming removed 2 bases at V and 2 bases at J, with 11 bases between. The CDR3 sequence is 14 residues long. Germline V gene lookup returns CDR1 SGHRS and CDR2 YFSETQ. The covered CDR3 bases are TGCGCCAGCAGCTTAGGGCCCCCTACCTACGAG. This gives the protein CASSLGPPTYE. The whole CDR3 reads CASSLGPPTYEQYF.

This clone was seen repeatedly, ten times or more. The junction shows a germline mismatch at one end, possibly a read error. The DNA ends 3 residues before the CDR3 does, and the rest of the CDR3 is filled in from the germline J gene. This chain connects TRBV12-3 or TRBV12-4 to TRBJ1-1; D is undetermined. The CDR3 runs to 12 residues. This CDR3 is CASGFVNTEAFF. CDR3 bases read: TGTGCCAGCGGTTTCGTGAACACTGAA.

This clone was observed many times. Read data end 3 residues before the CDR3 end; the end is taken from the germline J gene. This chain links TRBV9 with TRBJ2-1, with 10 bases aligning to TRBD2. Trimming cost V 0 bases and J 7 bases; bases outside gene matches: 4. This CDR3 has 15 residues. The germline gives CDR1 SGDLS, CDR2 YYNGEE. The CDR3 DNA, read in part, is TGTGCCAGCAGCGTAGTTAGCGGGAGGACGAATGAG. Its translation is CASSVVSGRTNE. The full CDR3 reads CASSVVSGRTNEQFF. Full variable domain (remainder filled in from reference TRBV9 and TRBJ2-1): DSGVTQTPKHLITATGQRVTLRCSPRSGDLSVYWYQQSLDQGLQFLIQYYNGEERAKGNILERFSAQQFPDLHSELNLSSLELGDSALYFCASSVVSGRTNEQFFGPGTRLTVL.

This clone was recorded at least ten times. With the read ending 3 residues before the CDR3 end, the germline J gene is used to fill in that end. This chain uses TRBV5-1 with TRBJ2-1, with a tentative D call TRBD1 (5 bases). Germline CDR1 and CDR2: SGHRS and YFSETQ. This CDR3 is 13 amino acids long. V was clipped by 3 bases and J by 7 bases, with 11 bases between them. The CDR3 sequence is CASSSLAGNEQFF. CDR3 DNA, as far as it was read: TGCGCCAGCAGCTCACTTGCAGGGAATGAG.

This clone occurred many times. The sequenced part of the CDR3 DNA is TGCAGTGCTAGAGATCCATGGACAGGGATGATGGGCAATCAGCCC. This sequence encodes CSARDPWTGMMGNQP. From start to end, the CDR3 is CSARDPWTGMMGNQPQHF. The V call is TRBV20-1, the J call TRBJ1-5, with TRBD1 matching 8 bases. The CDR3 end lies 3 residues beyond the end of the read and is filled in from the germline J gene. This CDR3 is built from 18 residues. Germline lookup yields CDR1 DFQATT and CDR2 SNEGSKA (reference sequence). Trimming removed 0 bases from V and 2 bases from J; junction bases left unmatched: 12.

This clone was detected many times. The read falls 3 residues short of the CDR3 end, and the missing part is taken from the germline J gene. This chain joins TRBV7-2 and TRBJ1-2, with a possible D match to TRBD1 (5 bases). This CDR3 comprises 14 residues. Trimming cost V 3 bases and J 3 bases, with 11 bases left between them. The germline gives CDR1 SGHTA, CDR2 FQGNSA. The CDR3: CASSFWSGDYGYTF. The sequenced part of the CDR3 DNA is TGTGCCAGCAGCTTCTGGTCGGGGGACTATGGC. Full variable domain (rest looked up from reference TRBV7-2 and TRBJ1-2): GAGVSQSPSNKVTEKGKDVELRCDPISGHTALYWYRQSLGQGLEFLIYFQGNSAPDKSGLPSDRFSAERTGGSVSTLTIQRTQQEDSAVYLCASSFWSGDYGYTFGSGTRLTVV.

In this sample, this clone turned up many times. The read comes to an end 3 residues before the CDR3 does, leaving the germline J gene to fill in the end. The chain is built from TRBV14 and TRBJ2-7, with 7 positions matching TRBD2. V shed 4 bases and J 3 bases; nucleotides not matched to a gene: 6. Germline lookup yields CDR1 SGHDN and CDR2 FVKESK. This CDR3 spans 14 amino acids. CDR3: CASSPSGRLYEQYF. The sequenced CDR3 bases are TGTGCCAGCAGCCCTAGCGGCCGACTCTACGAG.

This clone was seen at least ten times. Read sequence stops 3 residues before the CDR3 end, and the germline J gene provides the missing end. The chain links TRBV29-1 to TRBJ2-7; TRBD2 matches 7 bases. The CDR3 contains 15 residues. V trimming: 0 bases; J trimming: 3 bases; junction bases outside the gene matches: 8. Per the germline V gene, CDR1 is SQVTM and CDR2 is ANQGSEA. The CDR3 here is CSVEDRSSGLYEQYF. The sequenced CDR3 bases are TGCAGCGTTGAAGATCGGTCTAGCGGACTCTACGAG.

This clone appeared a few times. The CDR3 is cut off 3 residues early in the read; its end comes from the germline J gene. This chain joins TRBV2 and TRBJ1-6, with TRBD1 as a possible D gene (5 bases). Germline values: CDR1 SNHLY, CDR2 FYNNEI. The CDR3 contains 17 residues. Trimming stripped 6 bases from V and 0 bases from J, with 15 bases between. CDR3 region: CASRSTGGSSYNSPLHF. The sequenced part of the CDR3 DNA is TGTGCCAGCAGATCTACAGGAGGTAGCTCCTATAATTCACCC.

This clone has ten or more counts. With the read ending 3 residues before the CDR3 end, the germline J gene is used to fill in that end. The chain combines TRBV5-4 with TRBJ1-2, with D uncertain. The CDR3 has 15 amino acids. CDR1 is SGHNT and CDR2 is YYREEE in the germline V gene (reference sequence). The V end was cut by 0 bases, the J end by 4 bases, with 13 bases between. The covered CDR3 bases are TGTGCCAGCAGCTTGGTGGGCGGGATCCCCTATGGC. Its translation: CASSLVGGIPYG. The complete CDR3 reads CASSLVGGIPYGYTF.

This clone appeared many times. The sequenced part of the CDR3 DNA is TGTGCCAGCAGCATTCGGGGGAACACAGATACG. As protein: CASSIRGNTDT. The CDR3 in its entirety is CASSIRGNTDTQYF. The chain joins TRBV11-2 to TRBJ2-3; TRBD2 is a possible D gene (6 bases). The CDR3 goes on 3 residues after the read ends, and that part is filled in from the germline J gene. Trimming cost V 5 bases and J 2 bases, with 11 bases left between them. Germline CDR1 is SGHAT and CDR2 is FQNNGV. The CDR3 is made up of 14 amino acids. Full variable domain (missing parts from reference TRBV11-2 and TRBJ2-3): EAGVAQSPRYKIIEKRQSVAFWCNPISGHATLYWYQQILGQGPKLLIQFQNNGVVDDSQLPKDRFSAERLKGVDSTLKIQPAKLEDSAVYLCASSIRGNTDTQYFGPGTRLTVL.

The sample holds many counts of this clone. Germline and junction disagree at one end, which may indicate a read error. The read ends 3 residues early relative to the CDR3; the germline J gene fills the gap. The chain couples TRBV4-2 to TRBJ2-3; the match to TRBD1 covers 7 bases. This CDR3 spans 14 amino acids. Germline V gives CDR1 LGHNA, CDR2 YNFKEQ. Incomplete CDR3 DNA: TGCGCCAGCAGCCAAGTACAGGGGTCAGATACG. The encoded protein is CASSQVQGSDT. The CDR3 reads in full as CASSQVQGSDTQYF.

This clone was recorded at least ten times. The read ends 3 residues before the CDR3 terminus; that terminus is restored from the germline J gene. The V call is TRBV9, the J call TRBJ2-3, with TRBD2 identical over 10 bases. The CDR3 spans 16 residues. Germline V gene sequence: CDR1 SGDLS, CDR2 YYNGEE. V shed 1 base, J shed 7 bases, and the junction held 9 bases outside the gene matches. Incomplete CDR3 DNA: TGTGCCAGCAGCGTAAACCCCCTAGCGGGAGAAAATACG. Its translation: CASSVNPLAGENT. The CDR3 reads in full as CASSVNPLAGENTQYF.